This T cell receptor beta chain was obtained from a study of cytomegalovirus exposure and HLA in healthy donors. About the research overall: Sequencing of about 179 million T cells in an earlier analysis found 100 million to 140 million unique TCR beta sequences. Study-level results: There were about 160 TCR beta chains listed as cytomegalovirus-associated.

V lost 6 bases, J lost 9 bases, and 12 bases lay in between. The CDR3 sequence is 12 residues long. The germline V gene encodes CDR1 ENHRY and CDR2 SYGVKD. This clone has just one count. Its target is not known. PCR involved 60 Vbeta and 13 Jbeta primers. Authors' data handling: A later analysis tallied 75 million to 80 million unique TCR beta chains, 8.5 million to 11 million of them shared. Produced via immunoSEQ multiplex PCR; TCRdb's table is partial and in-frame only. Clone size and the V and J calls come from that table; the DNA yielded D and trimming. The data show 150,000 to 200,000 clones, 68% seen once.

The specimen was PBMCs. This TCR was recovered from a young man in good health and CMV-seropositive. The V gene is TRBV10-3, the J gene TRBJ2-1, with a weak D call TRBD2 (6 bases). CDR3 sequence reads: CAIRPQGGEQFF. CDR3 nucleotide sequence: TGTGCCATCAGGCCGCAGGGAGGTGAGCAGTTCTTC.